These 7 T cell receptor beta chains share one sample of origin, sequenced in a study of shared clonotypes between healthy human individuals. Some clones are missing from TCRdb's copy, which holds only in-frame ones; the method was immunoSEQ multiplex PCR. The sample lists 2 million to 3 million clones; approximately 94% were seen once. Sequencing was carried out using naive CD4+ T cells from PBMCs. Specified subset: CD45RA+ positively selected. The receptors derive from a man aged 18 to 29 in good health. Some clones in this sample may be carry-over from other donors' samples.

The chain joins TRBV5-4 to TRBJ1-3; TRBD1 agrees at 9 bases. CDR1 and CDR2 from the germline V gene are SGHNT and YYREEE (reference sequence). The V and J ends lost 0 bases and 2 bases, in that order; junction bases with no gene match: 6. This CDR3 spans 17 amino acids. CDR3 region: CASSLASDRGTGNTIYF. CDR3 DNA: TGTGCCAGCAGCTTGGCCAGTGACAGGGGGACTGGAAACACCATATATTTT.

The chain carries TRBV28 and TRBJ1-5; no reliable D call. Germline CDR1 is MDHEN and CDR2 is SYDVKM. Between the trimmed V and J ends, which lost 8 bases and 0 bases, there was a span of 11 bases. The CDR3 is 14 residues long. The CDR3 DNA reads TGTGCCAGCTCGGACCTATATAGCAATCAGCCCCAGCATTTT. Protein sequence: CASSDLYSNQPQHF.

The chain carries TRBV7-2 and TRBJ2-7, with 11 bases lining up with TRBD2. The CDR3 length is 15 residues. Per germline, CDR1 SGHTA and CDR2 FQGNSA. V was pared by 5 bases and J by 4 bases, with 7 bases of the junction left unmatched. The CDR3 reads CASSQTSGSEYEQYF. CDR3 DNA: TGTGCCAGCAGCCAAACTAGCGGGAGTGAGTACGAGCAGTACTTC.

The chain joins TRBV14 to TRBJ2-6; D is unclear. Germline loops: CDR1 SGHDN, CDR2 FVKESK. V was trimmed by 2 bases and J by 2 bases, leaving 7 bases between them. The CDR3 spans 15 residues. This chain's CDR3 is CASSQMGAGANVLTF. The CDR3 DNA follows: TGTGCCAGCAGCCAAATGGGCGCTGGGGCCAACGTCCTGACTTTC.

This clone was detected only a few times. The same CDR3 is also encoded by other DNA sequences in this sample. This sequence joins TRBV7-9 and TRBJ1-5; D gene uncertain. There are 13 residues in the CDR3. Germline loops: CDR1 SEHNR, CDR2 FQNEAQ (reference sequence). V lost 1 base to trimming and J lost 4 bases, with 5 bases between them. The DNA for the CDR3 is TGTGCCAGCAGCTTAGGCCCTAATCAGCCCCAGCATTTT. It yields the protein CASSLGPNQPQHF.

As regards this clone: Other DNA variants within this sample encode the same CDR3. V and J are TRBV19 and TRBJ1-1; weak D call: TRBD1 (5 bases). Germline V gives CDR1 LNHDA, CDR2 SQIVND (reference sequence). The CDR3 loop spans 13 amino acids. Trimming left V 3 bases short and J 4 bases short, with 9 bases between. The CDR3 here is CASSIRGGTEAFF. In DNA form, the CDR3 reads TGTGCCAGTAGTATTAGGGGTGGCACTGAAGCTTTCTTT.

V is TRBV6-6 and J is TRBJ2-1; D not resolved. Trimming cost V 5 bases and J 5 bases, with 19 bases left between them. CDR3 size: 16 residues. Germline loops: CDR1 MNHNY, CDR2 SVGAGI (reference sequence). The CDR3 loop is CASSPTFKNIDNEQFF. The DNA of the CDR3 is TGTGCCAGCAGTCCAACCTTTAAAAATATAGACAATGAGCAGTTCTTC.